The 27 T cell receptor beta chains below all came from one sample that was sequenced in a study of long-term antiretroviral therapy in people with HIV (dated by TCRdb to between 2021 and 2024). The immunoSEQ hsTCRB v3.0 assay was used at survey level resolution to sequence the TRB variable region. In TCRdb, the immuneACCESS table is reduced to in-frame sequences with V and J assigned. These tables do not hold every clone; where another copy was compared, an unresolved V gene accounts for under half, and the others remain unexplained. In this sample the table shows 30,000 to 40,000 clones, about four fifths of which occur a single time. Approximately 14% of the sample belongs to the ten largest clones. The sample here was unsorted PBMCs, taken 0.3 years after starting antiretroviral therapy. These receptors were taken from a man between 18 and 35 years old with HIV.

The V call is TRBV6-1, the J call TRBJ2-5, with D perhaps being TRBD1 or TRBD2 (6 bases each). Per germline, CDR1 MNHNS and CDR2 SASEGT. V was clipped by 7 bases and J by 8 bases, with 20 bases between them. This CDR3 comprises 14 residues. The CDR3 nucleotides are TGTGCCAGCACCCGTCCGGGGGCAGCTTTAACCCAGTACTTC. It translates to CASTRPGAALTQYF.

This clone has just a few counts. The rearrangement joins TRBV7-8 to TRBJ1-2; maybe TRBD1 (6 bases). The germline gives CDR1 SGHVS, CDR2 FQNEAQ. This CDR3 contains 13 residues. V dropped 7 bases and J dropped 4 bases, with 13 bases sitting between them. CDR3 nucleotide sequence: TGTGCCAGCACTTTAACAGGGAGCTATGGCTACACCTTC. Residues: CASTLTGSYGYTF.

On this clone itself: Other DNA sequences of this sample code for an identical CDR3. V usage is TRBV7-2 and J usage is TRBJ2-7; possibly TRBD1 or TRBD2 for D (6 bases each). This CDR3 has 15 amino acids. V gave up 3 bases and J gave up 1 base, with 13 bases separating them. Germline V gives CDR1 SGHTA, CDR2 FQGNSA. The CDR3 DNA reads TGTGCCAGCAGCTTGGGCAGGGGAGGTTCCTACGAGCAGTACTTC. It encodes CASSLGRGGSYEQYF. Drawing the rest from reference TRBV7-2 and TRBJ2-7, the complete variable domain is GAGVSQSPSNKVTEKGKDVELRCDPISGHTALYWYRQSLGQGLEFLIYFQGNSAPDKSGLPSDRFSAERTGGSVSTLTIQRTQQEDSAVYLCASSLGRGGSYEQYFGPGTRLTVT.

This sequence joins TRBV15 and TRBJ2-1, with a weak D call TRBD1 (6 bases). Between the trimmed V and J ends, which lost 5 bases and 4 bases, there was a span of 15 bases. CDR3 length equals 15 residues. Per germline, CDR1 LNHNV and CDR2 YYDKDF (reference sequence). The CDR3 spells CATSAEPGTYNEQFF. The CDR3 DNA sequence: TGTGCCACCAGCGCGGAGCCAGGGACATACAATGAGCAGTTCTTC. The variable domain in full, with the rest retrieved from reference TRBV15 and TRBJ2-1, is DAMVIQNPRYQVTQFGKPVTLSCSQTLNHNVMYWYQQKSSQAPKLLFHYYDKDFNNEADTPDNFQSRRPNTSFCFLDIRSPGLGDTAMYLCATSAEPGTYNEQFFGPGTRLTVL.

The chain employs TRBV2 and TRBJ2-3; unclear D gene. Trimming removed 6 bases from V and 3 bases from J, with 7 bases in between. Germline assignment: CDR1 SNHLY and CDR2 FYNNEI. This CDR3 comprises 12 residues. Here the CDR3 reads CASRLGTDTQYF. The CDR3, as DNA: TGTGCCAGCAGGCTCGGGACAGATACGCAGTATTTT.

This clone has only one observation. This rearrangement joins TRBV13 to TRBJ2-2; D ambiguous. Trimming removed 1 base at V and 6 bases at J, with 6 bases between. The CDR3 is made up of 13 amino acids. Germline V lookup: CDR1 PRHDT, CDR2 FYEKMQ (reference sequence). CDR3 amino acids: CASSLEAAGELFF. The CDR3 coding sequence is TGTGCCAGCAGCTTAGAGGCGGCCGGGGAGCTGTTTTTT.

V and J are TRBV4-1 and TRBJ2-5; 13 positions agree with TRBD2. The CDR3 extends over 16 amino acids. In germline, CDR1 is MGHRA, CDR2 YSYEKL. Trimming removed 1 base from V and 5 bases from J; junction bases left unmatched: 4. CDR3 loop: CASSQVLAGGRETQYF. CDR3 nucleotide sequence: TGCGCCAGCAGCCAAGTACTAGCGGGGGGGCGTGAGACCCAGTACTTC.

This chain links TRBV4-2 with TRBJ1-2, with 8 bases identical to TRBD1. Trimming took 4 bases from V and 5 from J; bases not matched to a gene: 6. From germline, CDR1 is LGHNA and CDR2 YNFKEQ. The CDR3 runs to 14 residues. CDR3 coding DNA: TGTGCCAGCAGCCCGGACAGGGTAGATTATGGCTACACCTTC. This sequence encodes CASSPDRVDYGYTF.

J is TRBJ2-3 and V is TRBV19; D gene ambiguous. This CDR3 contains 12 residues. Between the trimmed V and J ends, which lost 5 bases and 7 bases, there was a span of 10 bases. CDR1 LNHDA and CDR2 SQIVND come from the germline V gene (reference sequence). CDR3 coding DNA: TGTGCCAGTAGTGCCGAAACCTATACGCAGTATTTT. This translates into CASSAETYTQYF.

The chain employs TRBV30 and TRBJ2-7; 8 nucleotides agree with TRBD2. J gave up 6 bases and V 5 bases, and 9 bases lay outside the gene matches. The CDR3 is 13 residues long. Germline V gene sequence: CDR1 GTSNPN, CDR2 SVGIG (reference sequence). CDR3 DNA sequence: TGTGCCTGGGAGGGACTAGAGACCTCCGAGCAGTACTTC. The encoded protein is CAWEGLETSEQYF. Looking up the rest from reference TRBV30 and TRBJ2-7 gives the full variable domain: SQTIHQWPATLVQPVGSPLSLECTVEGTSNPNLYWYRQAAGRGLQLLFYSVGIGQISSEVPQNLSASRPQDRQFILSSKKLLLSDSGFYLCAWEGLETSEQYFGPGTRLTVT.

The V and J genes are TRBV19 and TRBJ1-5; perhaps TRBD1 as D (6 bases). Germline V lookup: CDR1 LNHDA, CDR2 SQIVND (reference sequence). CDR3 size: 18 residues. V was cut by 3 bases and J by 1 base, with 19 bases left in between. The CDR3 nucleotides are TGTGCCAGTAGTATTTTCCCAGGGGCTCGTCTGAGCAATCAGCCCCAGCATTTT. Its protein product is CASSIFPGARLSNQPQHF.

J is TRBJ1-4 and V is TRBV19; D gene unclear. Germline CDR1 reads LNHDA; CDR2 reads SQIVND (reference sequence). The CDR3 runs to 16 residues. V was pared by 4 bases and J by 1 base, with 13 bases between. CDR3 residues: CASSRIRRGTNEKLFF. The CDR3, as DNA: TGTGCCAGTAGTAGGATCCGGCGGGGAACTAATGAAAAACTGTTTTTT.

The gene calls are TRBV11-2 and TRBJ2-7; D not resolved. V was trimmed by 4 bases and J by 5 bases, leaving 12 bases between them. The CDR3 sequence is 13 residues long. Germline V lookup: CDR1 SGHAT, CDR2 FQNNGV. The CDR3 region has the DNA TGTGCCAGCAGCTCCCAGTTAATAGACGAGCAGTACTTC. Protein sequence: CASSSQLIDEQYF.

V gene TRBV7-2 combines with J gene TRBJ1-5, with D unclear. This CDR3 is built from 15 residues. V was pared by 0 bases and J by 1 base, with 7 bases between. The germline V gene has CDR1 SGHTA and CDR2 FQGNSA. CDR3 sequence (DNA): TGTGCCAGCAGCTTAGCGGCAATGAGCAATCAGCCCCAGCATTTT. Amino acid sequence: CASSLAAMSNQPQHF.

The chain employs TRBV30 and TRBJ1-1; D unclear. CDR1 and CDR2 (germline): GTSNPN, SVGIG (reference sequence). The CDR3 loop spans 13 amino acids. Between the trimmed V and J ends, which lost 4 bases and 3 bases, there was a span of 12 bases. The CDR3 sequence: CAWKLGPDTEAFF. The CDR3 nucleotides read TGTGCCTGGAAGCTCGGGCCTGACACTGAAGCTTTCTTT. Full variable domain (rest looked up from reference TRBV30 and TRBJ1-1): SQTIHQWPATLVQPVGSPLSLECTVEGTSNPNLYWYRQAAGRGLQLLFYSVGIGQISSEVPQNLSASRPQDRQFILSSKKLLLSDSGFYLCAWKLGPDTEAFFGQGTRLTVV.

The genes are TRBV5-1 and TRBJ2-7; D unresolved. V was shortened by 0 bases and J by 2 bases, with 15 bases between the two germline ends. The germline CDR1 and CDR2 sequences are SGHRS and YFSETQ. The CDR3 has 16 amino acids. The chain's CDR3 is CASSLGVLAPAYEQYF. The CDR3 DNA is TGCGCCAGCAGCTTGGGGGTCTTAGCCCCCGCCTACGAGCAGTACTTC.

The genes are TRBV6-5 and TRBJ1-2; no reliable D call. Germline V gene lookup returns CDR1 MNHEY and CDR2 SVGAGI. The CDR3 is 15 amino acids. Trimming shortened V by 0 bases and J by 3 bases, and 11 bases separated the two germline ends. The CDR3 region has the DNA TGTGCCAGCAGTTACTCGAGTGGAGTATACTATGGCTACACCTTC. Protein product: CASSYSSGVYYGYTF.

The genes are TRBV7-2 and TRBJ2-2; no definite D call. V shed 5 bases and J shed 4 bases, with 11 bases lying between them. The germline CDR1 and CDR2 sequences are SGHTA and FQGNSA. CDR3 size: 14 residues. CDR3 sequence (DNA): TGTGCCAGCAGCCGCCCTCCTAGCACCGGGGAGCTGTTTTTT. It encodes CASSRPPSTGELFF.

This clone turned up a few times. The chain is built from TRBV29-1 and TRBJ1-1; D is ambiguous. Trimming took off 4 bases at V and 0 bases at J, with 12 bases between the two ends. CDR3 length: 14 amino acids. Germline lookup yields CDR1 SQVTM and CDR2 ANQGSEA. CDR3 region: CSVGRARMNTEAFF. In DNA form, the CDR3 reads TGCAGCGTTGGGAGGGCAAGAATGAACACTGAAGCTTTCTTT.

The V gene is TRBV2, the J gene TRBJ2-7; no clear D gene. Germline V gene sequence: CDR1 SNHLY, CDR2 FYNNEI. This CDR3 region has 12 residues. V was trimmed by 1 base and J by 3 bases, leaving 4 bases between them. The CDR3 DNA follows: TGTGCCAGCAGTGAAGTCTTCTACGAGCAGTACTTC. Translating gives CASSEVFYEQYF. Filled out from reference TRBV2 and TRBJ2-7, the complete variable domain reads EPEVTQTPSHQVTQMGQEVILRCVPISNHLYFYWYRQILGQKVEFLVSFYNNEISEKSEIFDDQFSVERPDGSNFTLKIRSTKLEDSAMYFCASSEVFYEQYFGPGTRLTVT.

This sequence joins TRBV19 and TRBJ2-2, with D perhaps TRBD1 (6 bases). The V and J ends lost 1 base and 10 bases respectively, with 13 bases between them. The CDR3 consists of 14 residues. From germline, CDR1 is LNHDA and CDR2 SQIVND (reference sequence). The CDR3 coding sequence is TGTGCCAGTAGTATAGGTCCCGGGACAATGGAGCTGTTTTTT. Residues: CASSIGPGTMELFF.

Only one count was recorded for this clone. This chain links TRBV25-1 with TRBJ1-2, with no clear D. CDR1 MGHDK and CDR2 SYGVNS come from the germline V gene. The CDR3 has 10 residues. The germline V and J ends were trimmed by 4 bases and 8 bases, with 5 bases remaining between them. In nucleotides, the CDR3 is TGTGCCAGCAGTGCGGACGGCTACACCTTC. It specifies CASSADGYTF.

The rearrangement joins TRBV6-5 to TRBJ1-4; D might be TRBD1 (5 bases). The V gene's germline CDR1 is MNHEY and CDR2 SVGAGI. The CDR3 has 15 amino acids. With 5 bases removed from V and 1 base from J, the gap between germline ends came to 11 bases. CDR3 in DNA: TGTGCCAGCAGTACTGGGACGGGAACTAATGAAAAACTGTTTTTT. Translated, it gives CASSTGTGTNEKLFF.

The CDR3, as DNA: TGTGCCAGCAGCTGGGGACAGACCTACGAGCAGTACTTC. Translating it yields CASSWGQTYEQYF. V gene TRBV5-6 combines with J gene TRBJ2-7; 7 bases are a match to TRBD1. Losses at the gene ends were 3 bases for V and 2 bases for J; bases not matched to a gene: 2. This CDR3 comprises 13 residues. Germline lookup yields CDR1 SGHDT and CDR2 YYEEEE. Full variable domain (rest looked up from reference TRBV5-6 and TRBJ2-7): DAGVTQSPTHLIKTRGQQVTLRCSPKSGHDTVSWYQQALGQGPQFIFQYYEEEERQRGNFPDRFSGHQFPNYSSELNVNALLLGDSALYLCASSWGQTYEQYFGPGTRLTVT.

The table lists this clone with a count of one. Here the CDR3 reads CASSRRDIDGYTF. The CDR3 bases are TGTGCCAGCAGCCGACGGGACATTGATGGCTACACCTTC. V gene TRBV5-4 combines with J gene TRBJ1-2; D is possibly TRBD1 (6 bases). Germline values: CDR1 SGHNT, CDR2 YYREEE (reference sequence). V gave up 4 bases and J gave up 6 bases, with 13 bases separating them. The CDR3 is made up of 13 amino acids.

This rearrangement joins TRBV19 to TRBJ2-7; 10 bases map to TRBD1. Germline CDR1 reads LNHDA; CDR2 reads SQIVND (reference sequence). The CDR3 spans 15 residues. The V and J ends lost 3 bases and 2 bases, in that order; junction bases with no gene match: 4. The CDR3 sequence is CASSMGQGTTYEQYF. DNA of the CDR3: TGTGCCAGTAGTATGGGACAGGGGACCACCTACGAGCAGTACTTC.

The genes are TRBV27 and TRBJ2-5, with D perhaps TRBD2 (6 bases). Looked up from germline, CDR1 is MNHEY and CDR2 is SMNVEV (reference sequence). This CDR3 is built from 13 residues. Trimming removed 8 bases at V and 1 base at J, with 11 bases between. The CDR3 region is CASGRDFQETQYF. In DNA, the CDR3 is TGTGCCAGCGGGCGGGACTTCCAAGAGACCCAGTACTTC.